This T cell receptor (beta chain) originates from a study of liver allograft versus peripheral blood T cells. Study background: Repertoires from peripheral blood of liver transplant recipients were compared with those inside their transplanted livers. Study observations and caveats: Inside liver allografts, T cell receptor repertoires reportedly diverged from the repertoires found in peripheral blood.

Germline V lookup: CDR1 MNHEY, CDR2 SVGAGI. V shed 6 bases and J shed 4 bases, with 15 bases lying between them. CDR3 length equals 14 residues. In this sample, this clonotype is large. Its specificity is unknown. TCRdb passed the reads through MiXCR, listing each CDR3 protein once. The table includes 2,000 or so distinct CDR3 sequences, about 15% detected once. The TCR was taken from a human patient who had a liver transplant. Some T cells could come from the graft donor. This chain joins TRBV6-5 and TRBJ1-2; D is unresolved. The CDR3 nucleotides read TGTGCCAGCAGCCCTGGAGGACTTCCCTATGGCTACACCTTC. This codes for CASSPGGLPYGYTF.